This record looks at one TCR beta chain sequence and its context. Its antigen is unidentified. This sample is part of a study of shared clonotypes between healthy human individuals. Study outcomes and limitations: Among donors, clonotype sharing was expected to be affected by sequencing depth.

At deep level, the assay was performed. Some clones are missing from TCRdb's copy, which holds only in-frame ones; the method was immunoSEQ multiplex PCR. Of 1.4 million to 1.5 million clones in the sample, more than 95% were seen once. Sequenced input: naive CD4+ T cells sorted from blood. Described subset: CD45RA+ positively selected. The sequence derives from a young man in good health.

CDR3 sequence: CAWSEGVLAARISYEQYF. The DNA for the CDR3 is TGTGCCTGGAGTGAGGGTGTACTAGCCGCCAGGATTAGCTACGAGCAGTACTTC. The chain has TRBV30 and TRBJ2-7; D may be TRBD2 (6 bases). Deletions cut 1 base from V and 3 bases from J, with 25 bases between. Germline V gives CDR1 GTSNPN, CDR2 SVGIG (reference sequence). The CDR3 is made up of 18 amino acids.